Below, 10 T cell receptor beta chains from the same sample are listed, as sequenced in a study of T cell responses to AZD1222 COVID-19 vaccine. This table comes from immunoSEQ multiplex PCR, and its TCRdb copy is limited to in-frame clones, with some not included. The table has around 190,000 clones, around nine tenths seen once. The sample was peripheral blood, taken on day 0 of AZD1222 vaccination. The origin of the receptors is an adult in good health.

The chain joins TRBV6-4 to TRBJ1-1; 9 nucleotides match TRBD1. The CDR3 is 13 amino acids. The germline V gene has CDR1 MRHNA and CDR2 SNTAGT. The V gene end was trimmed by 8 bases and the J gene end by 1 base; junction bases not matched to a gene: 2. The CDR3: CASRQGENTEAFF. CDR3 sequence (DNA): TGTGCCAGCCGACAGGGGGAGAACACTGAAGCTTTCTTT.

V usage is TRBV14 and J usage is TRBJ2-4; 8 nucleotides agree with TRBD1. CDR1 and CDR2 (germline): SGHDN, FVKESK. V lost 1 base, J lost 3 bases, and 11 bases stayed unmatched. This CDR3 is 18 amino acids long. CDR3 in DNA: TGTGCCAGCAGCCAAGGTTCAGGGGGCGGCTTAGACAAAAACATTCAGTACTTC. It encodes CASSQGSGGGLDKNIQYF.

This chain links TRBV7-2 with TRBJ2-3; 7 bases are shared with TRBD2. V trimming: 5 bases; J trimming: 0 bases; junction bases outside the gene matches: 5. This CDR3 contains 15 residues. The germline gives CDR1 SGHTA, CDR2 FQGNSA. In DNA, the CDR3 is TGTGCCAGCAGCCCTAGCGGTACCAGCACAGATACGCAGTATTTT. It codes for CASSPSGTSTDTQYF.

The rearrangement joins TRBV30 to TRBJ1-4; the D gene is possibly TRBD1 (5 bases). The CDR3 totals 17 residues. The V gene lost 1 base and the J gene lost 4 bases, with 19 bases spanning the gap. Germline V gene sequence: CDR1 GTSNPN, CDR2 SVGIG (reference sequence). CDR3 DNA sequence: TGTGCCTGGAGTGGGGATATCAGACGGGACCTTAATGAAAAACTGTTTTTT. This translates into CAWSGDIRRDLNEKLFF.

As concerns this clone: Sequence at one end of the junction differs from germline and may be a read error. The genes are TRBV5-1 and TRBJ2-7; no firm D call. The CDR3 loop spans 14 amino acids. CDR1 is SGHRS and CDR2 is YFSETQ in the germline V gene. The CDR3: CASRLAVASYEQYF. The CDR3 coding sequence is TGCGCCAGCAGGTTGGCGGTTGCGAGCTACGAGCAGTACTTC.

Concerning this clone: One end of the junction does not line up with germline, which may come from a read error. This rearrangement joins TRBV7-7 to TRBJ2-1; either TRBD1 or TRBD2 may fit D (6 bases each). In germline, CDR1 is SSHAT, CDR2 FNYEAQ (reference sequence). The length of the CDR3 is 16 residues. The CDR3 DNA reads TGTGCTAGCAGCTTGGGACGGTTAGTAGGGGGGAATGAGCAGTTCTTC. This encodes CASSLGRLVGGNEQFF.

This clone occurred once. CDR3 protein: CASGRGSNEKLFF. The CDR3 DNA is TGTGCCAGTGGACGGGGCTCTAATGAAAAACTGTTTTTT. The J gene is TRBJ1-4, the V gene TRBV19; maybe TRBD1 (5 bases). Trimming removed 8 bases at V and 3 bases at J, with 10 bases between. The germline V gene encodes CDR1 LNHDA and CDR2 SQIVND (reference sequence). CDR3 length equals 13 residues.

The chain carries TRBV2 and TRBJ2-2; D gene unclear. The V end lost 5 bases, the J end lost 6 bases, and 13 bases lay between the germline ends. The CDR3 length is 14 residues. Germline CDR1 reads SNHLY; CDR2 reads FYNNEI. Here the CDR3 DNA reads TGTGCCAGCAGTCCCCGGGTCGCGTCCGGGGAGCTGTTTTTT. It specifies CASSPRVASGELFF.

This clone was seen once. This chain joins TRBV9 and TRBJ2-3; 7 nucleotides match TRBD2. CDR1 and CDR2 from the germline V gene are SGDLS and YYNGEE. CDR3 length equals 17 residues. The V and J ends lost 3 bases and 1 base, in that order; junction bases with no gene match: 11. CDR3 DNA sequence: TGTGCCAGCAGCGCAGATACTAGCGTCATGGGCACAGATACGCAGTATTTT. Translating gives CASSADTSVMGTDTQYF.

The J gene is TRBJ2-3, the V gene TRBV5-6; TRBD2 matches at 14 bases. CDR3 length: 15 residues. The ends lost 6 bases at V and 6 bases at J; junction bases unmatched: 6. Germline V CDR1 and CDR2: SGHDT, YYEEEE. The CDR3 loop reads CASMRLAGGRDTQYF. CDR3 in DNA: TGTGCCAGCATGCGACTAGCGGGGGGGCGGGATACGCAGTATTTT.